This TCR beta chain was found in a study of siplizumab effects on memory and regulatory T cells. CDR1 and CDR2 from the germline V gene are MNHNY and SVGAGI (reference sequence). The CDR3 covers 15 residues. The V end was cut by 0 bases, the J end by 2 bases, with 8 bases between. Regarding the study as a whole: Proliferating Tregs in siplizumab cultures were never verified as suppressive.

Remarks on this clone: Its antigen is undetermined.

Libraries were prepared by immunoSEQ multiplex PCR; TCRdb keeps only in-frame clonotypes and omits some of them. The sample records about 63,000 clones, 75% to 90% being singletons. The TCR comes from a human donor in good health. The rearrangement joins TRBV6-6 to TRBJ2-1, with D perhaps given as TRBD1 or TRBD2 (5 bases each). The sequenced sample was memory CD4+ T cells sorted from blood. The CDR3 spells CASSYSGTAYNEQFF. CDR3 bases: TGTGCCAGCAGTTACTCGGGGACGGCCTACAATGAGCAGTTCTTC.